The 8 T cell receptor beta chains reported below all come from one sample, sequenced in a study of blood T cell repertoires in COVID-19. The assay was immunoSEQ multiplex PCR, and TCRdb's table has in-frame clones only and misses some. The repertoire includes some 170,000 clones, roughly nine tenths of them detected once, and 0.95% to 1.5% sits in the top ten. Sequencing was done on a sample of PBMCs or T cells enriched from blood (not recorded which). The receptors were gathered from a human donor with acute COVID-19. The donor label of this sample is uncertain.

The rearrangement joins TRBV7-9 to TRBJ1-4, with 7 bases lining up with TRBD1. V lost 5 bases and J lost 5; bases outside the gene matches: 8. Germline-derived CDR1 and CDR2 are SEHNR and FQNEAQ (reference sequence). The CDR3 sequence is 15 residues long. The CDR3 region is CASSTRQGLNEKLFF. The CDR3 DNA reads TGTGCCAGCAGCACCAGACAGGGACTCAATGAAAAACTGTTTTTT.

CDR3 region: CASSLVGNTGELFF. Written as DNA, the CDR3 is TGTGCCAGCAGCTTAGTGGGCAACACCGGGGAGCTGTTTTTT. The rearrangement uses TRBV7-2 and TRBJ2-2; no clear D. Trimming took off 1 base at V and 2 bases at J, with 5 bases between the two ends. There are 14 residues in the CDR3. The germline gives CDR1 SGHTA, CDR2 FQGNSA.

This clone was detected a few times. The chain has TRBV27 and TRBJ1-1; a possible D gene is TRBD1 (6 bases). V was trimmed by 6 bases and J by 4 bases, leaving 9 bases between them. CDR3 length: 12 residues. Germline V gives CDR1 MNHEY, CDR2 SMNVEV (reference sequence). The CDR3 reads CASSQGRTEAFF. Here the CDR3 DNA reads TGTGCCAGCAGCCAGGGGCGCACTGAAGCTTTCTTT.

The chain uses TRBV7-3 and TRBJ2-1, with unresolved D. V lost 4 bases, J lost 9 bases, and 16 bases lay in between. Looked up from germline, CDR1 is SGHTA and CDR2 is FQGTGA. CDR3 length equals 14 residues. CDR3 coding DNA: TGTGCCAGCAGCTATACTGGATTTCGGAGTGAGCAGTTCTTC. This translates into CASSYTGFRSEQFF.

This clone was counted a single time. V and J are TRBV7-2 and TRBJ1-2; the D gene is possibly TRBD1 (6 bases). Germline assignment: CDR1 SGHTA and CDR2 FQGNSA. V was clipped by 4 bases and J by 6 bases, with 18 bases between them. The CDR3 extends over 15 amino acids. Here the CDR3 DNA reads TGTGCCAGCAGCTGGGGGATGGGGGCTGGAGATGGCTACACCTTC. It is translated as CASSWGMGAGDGYTF.

This chain uses TRBV5-4 with TRBJ2-5; TRBD2 matches at 8 bases. Germline CDR1 reads SGHNT; CDR2 reads YYREEE (reference sequence). After removal of 3 bases from V and 0 bases from J, the junction contained 7 bases not matched to a gene. The CDR3 has 16 residues. CDR3 protein: CASSSGGARYQETQYF. The CDR3 coding sequence is TGTGCCAGCAGCTCCGGGGGGGCCCGGTACCAAGAGACCCAGTACTTC.

This chain links TRBV3-1 (or the pseudogene TRBV3-2) with TRBJ2-1, with 7 bases fitting TRBD1. The CDR3 has 16 residues. Unmatched junction bases numbered 11, after V lost 0 bases and J lost 9 bases. Per germline, CDR1 LGHDT and CDR2 YNNKEL (reference sequence). This CDR3 reads CASSQDVTRPGGEQFF. CDR3 sequence (DNA): TGTGCCAGCAGCCAAGATGTGACTCGCCCAGGGGGTGAGCAGTTCTTC.

V is TRBV30 and J is TRBJ1-5, with D unclear. CDR1 GTSNPN and CDR2 SVGIG come from the germline V gene (reference sequence). The V and J ends lost 0 bases and 4 bases respectively, with 7 bases between them. The length of the CDR3 is 13 residues. This chain's CDR3 is CAWSVRENQPQHF. The CDR3, as DNA: TGTGCCTGGAGTGTAAGGGAGAATCAGCCCCAGCATTTT.